Below, one TCR beta chain is given with its context. The entry originates in a study of blood T cell repertoires in COVID-19. As for the study in general: COVID-19 samples, acute and convalescent, were from the United States, Italy and Spain.

Germline V gives CDR1 MNHEY, CDR2 SMNVEV (reference sequence). Trimming removed 5 bases from V and 5 bases from J, with 12 bases in between. The CDR3 consists of 13 residues. Study processing details: Estimated nucleated cell counts came from reference gene primer amplification. Some clones are missing from TCRdb's copy, which holds only in-frame ones; the method was immunoSEQ multiplex PCR. V, J and clone size were drawn from that table, and D and trimming were deduced from the DNA. Of about 250,000 clones listed, about nine tenths were seen once; the top ten hold 1.9%. Symptom resolution, clearance, or two negative PCRs marked donors in Cohort 3 as recovered.

This TCR derives from a woman aged 18-29 years who had recovered from COVID-19. Sequences were obtained from PBMCs or T cells enriched from blood (not recorded which). The rearrangement links TRBV27 to TRBJ2-5; D gene uncertain. The CDR3 nucleotides read TGTGCCAGCAGTCCCGGGTGGCAGGAGACCCAGTACTTC. Encoded protein: CASSPGWQETQYF.